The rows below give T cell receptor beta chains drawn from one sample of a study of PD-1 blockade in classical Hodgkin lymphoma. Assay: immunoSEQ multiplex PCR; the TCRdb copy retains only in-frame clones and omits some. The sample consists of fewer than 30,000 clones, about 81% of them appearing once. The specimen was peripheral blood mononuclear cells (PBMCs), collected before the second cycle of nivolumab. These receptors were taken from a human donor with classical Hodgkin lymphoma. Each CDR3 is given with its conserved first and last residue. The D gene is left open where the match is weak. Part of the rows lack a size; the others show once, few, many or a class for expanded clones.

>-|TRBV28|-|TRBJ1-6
CASSWVGGAENSPLHF
TGTGCCAGCAGTTGGGTCGGGGGGGCGGAGAATTCACCCCTCCACTTT
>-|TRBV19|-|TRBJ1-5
CASSIVGNQPQHF
TGTGCCAGTAGTATTGTGGGGAATCAGCCCCAGCATTTT
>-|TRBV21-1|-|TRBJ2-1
CASSKDDNEQFF
TGTGCCAGCAGCAAAGACGACAATGAGCAGTTCTTC
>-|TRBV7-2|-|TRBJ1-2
CASSLGTGTHGYTF
TGTGCCAGCAGCTTAGGGACCGGGACTCACGGCTACACCTTC
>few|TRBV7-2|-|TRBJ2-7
CASSLSGNYEQYF
TGTGCCAGCAGCTTATCAGGGAACTACGAGCAGTACTTC
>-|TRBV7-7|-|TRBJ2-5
CASSLGGTDQETQYF
TGTGCTAGCAGCCTGGGGGGGACAGACCAAGAGACCCAGTACTTC
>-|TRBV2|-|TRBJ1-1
CASTSDSGGTEAFF
TGTGCCAGCACTTCGGACTCGGGGGGCACTGAAGCTTTCTTT
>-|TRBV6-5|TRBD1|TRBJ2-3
CASSAQGAPRDTQYF
TGTGCCAGCAGCGCACAGGGGGCGCCCCGAGATACGCAGTATTTT
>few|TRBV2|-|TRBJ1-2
CASSEMFQSGYTF
TGTGCCAGCAGTGAAATGTTCCAGTCGGGCTACACCTTC
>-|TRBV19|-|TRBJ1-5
CASSMTSRGSNQPQHF
TGTGCCAGTAGTATGACATCAAGGGGTAGCAATCAGCCCCAGCATTTT
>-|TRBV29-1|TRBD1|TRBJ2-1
CSVARGHEQFF
TGCAGCGTCGCCAGGGGGCATGAGCAGTTCTTC
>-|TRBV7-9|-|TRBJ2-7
CASSFHSSYEQYF
TGTGCCAGCAGCTTTCACAGCTCCTACGAGCAGTACTTC
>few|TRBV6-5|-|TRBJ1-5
CASSYSDPPYSQHF
TGTGCCAGCAGTTACTCGGATCCACCTTATTCCCAGCATTTT
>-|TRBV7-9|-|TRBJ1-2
CASSRSVDGYTF
TGTGCCAGCAGCCGATCAGTGGATGGCTACACCTTC
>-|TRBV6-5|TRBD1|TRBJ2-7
CASSQVTGGQYF
TGTGCCAGCAGTCAAGTAACAGGGGGGCAGTACTTC
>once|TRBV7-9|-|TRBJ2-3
CASSLGVFGADTQYF
TGTGCCAGCAGCCTAGGGGTCTTCGGCGCAGATACGCAGTATTTT
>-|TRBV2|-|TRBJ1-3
CASSAQGTGNTIYF
TGTGCCAGCAGTGCACAGGGAACTGGAAACACCATATATTTT
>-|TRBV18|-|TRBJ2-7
CASSQGDYRYEQYF
TGTGCCAGCTCCCAGGGGGACTACCGATACGAGCAGTACTTC
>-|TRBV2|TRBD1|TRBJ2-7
CASSVYGTGGYEQYF
TGTGCCAGCAGTGTATACGGGACAGGGGGCTACGAGCAGTACTTC
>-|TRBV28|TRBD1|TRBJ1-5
CASSLEGAGNQPQHF
TGTGCCAGCAGTTTAGAGGGGGCTGGCAATCAGCCCCAGCATTTT
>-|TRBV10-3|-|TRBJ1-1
CAISDRESMRTEAFF
TGTGCCATCAGTGACAGGGAGTCCATGAGGACTGAAGCTTTCTTT
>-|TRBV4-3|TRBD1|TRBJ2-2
CASSQDRGLPGGELFF
TGCGCCAGCAGCCAGGACAGGGGGCTTCCTGGCGGGGAGCTGTTTTTT
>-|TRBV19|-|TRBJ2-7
CASSIGHQSGEQYF
TGTGCCAGTAGTATAGGACACCAATCGGGCGAGCAGTACTTC
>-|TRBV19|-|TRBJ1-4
CASSPTAYNEKLFF
TGTGCCAGTAGTCCGACAGCCTATAATGAAAAACTGTTTTTT
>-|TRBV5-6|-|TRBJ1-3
CASSLGDEAGNTIYF
TGTGCCAGCAGCTTGGGGGACGAGGCTGGAAACACCATATATTTT
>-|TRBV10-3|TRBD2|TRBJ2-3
CAISERLAGAGGTQYF
TGTGCCATCAGTGAGCGGCTAGCGGGGGCCGGGGGTACGCAGTATTTT
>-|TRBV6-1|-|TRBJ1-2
CASSSMTAYGYTF
TGTGCCAGCAGTAGTATGACAGCCTATGGCTACACCTTC
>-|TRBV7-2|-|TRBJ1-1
CASSYDRQLYAEAFF
TGTGCCAGCAGCTACGACAGGCAACTGTACGCTGAAGCTTTCTTT
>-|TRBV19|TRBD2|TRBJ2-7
CASSIGVAGHYEQYF
TGTGCCAGTAGTATAGGGGTAGCGGGCCACTACGAGCAGTACTTC
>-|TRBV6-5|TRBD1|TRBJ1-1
CASSYSDRGNTEAFF
TGTGCCAGCAGTTACTCGGACAGGGGGAACACTGAAGCTTTCTTT
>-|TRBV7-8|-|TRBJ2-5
CASSRSREETQYF
TGTGCCAGCAGCCGGTCCAGGGAAGAGACCCAGTACTTC
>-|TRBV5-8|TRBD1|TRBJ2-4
CASSFSGTGGNIQYF
TGTGCCAGCAGCTTCTCAGGGACAGGGGGAAACATTCAGTACTTC
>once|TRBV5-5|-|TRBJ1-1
CASSDPSGREYTEAFF
TGTGCCAGCAGCGATCCTAGCGGCAGGGAGTACACTGAAGCTTTCTTT
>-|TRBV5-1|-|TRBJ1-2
CASSPPDRPYYGYTF
TGCGCCAGCAGCCCCCCAGACAGGCCCTATTATGGCTACACCTTC
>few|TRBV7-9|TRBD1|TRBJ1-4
CASSFWGQGEKLFF
TGTGCCAGCAGCTTTTGGGGACAGGGTGAAAAACTGTTTTTT
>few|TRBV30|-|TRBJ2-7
CAWRTESSYEQYF
TGTGCCTGGAGGACTGAGAGCTCCTACGAGCAGTACTTC
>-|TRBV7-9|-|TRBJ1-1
CASSWGLGGDTEAFF
TGTGCCAGCAGCTGGGGTCTTGGGGGGGACACTGAAGCTTTCTTT
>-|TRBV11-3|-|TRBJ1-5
CASSLQGNQPQHF
TGTGCCAGCAGCCTCCAGGGTAATCAGCCCCAGCATTTT
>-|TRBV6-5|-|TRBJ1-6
CASSYSGVIWNSPLHF
TGTGCCAGCAGTTACTCGGGGGTTATATGGAATTCACCCCTCCACTTT
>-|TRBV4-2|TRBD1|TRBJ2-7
CASSQEGTGKYEQYF
TGTGCCAGCAGCCAAGAGGGGACAGGGAAGTACGAGCAGTACTTC
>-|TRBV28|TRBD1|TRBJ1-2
CASSSRTGGQNYGYTF
TGTGCCAGCAGTTCGAGGACAGGGGGCCAAAACTATGGCTACACCTTC
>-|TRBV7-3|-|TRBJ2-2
CASSLRSDGDGELFF
TGTGCCAGCAGCTTGCGATCGGACGGGGACGGGGAGCTGTTTTTT
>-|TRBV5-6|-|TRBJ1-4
CASSLWEVNEKLFF
TGTGCCAGCAGCTTGTGGGAAGTTAATGAAAAACTGTTTTTT